Listed below are T cell receptor beta chains from one sample, sequenced in a study of shared clonotypes between healthy human individuals. The method was immunoSEQ multiplex PCR; TCRdb's version includes in-frame clones alone and lacks a portion of them. The sample carries under 2,500,000 clones, around 95% recorded once. The sequenced sample was naive CD4+ T cells sorted from blood. These receptor sequences come from a man between 18 and 35 years old in good health. Each CDR3 is given without its conserved first and last residue. Clone sizes are given selectively: once, few, many, or a class where the clone is expanded.

V gene: TRBV18
J gene: TRBJ2-1
clone size: -
CDR3 protein: ASSPLSSGGNEQF

V gene: TRBV9
J gene: TRBJ2-7
clone size: -
CDR3 protein: ASSVGTSGKAEQY

V gene: TRBV5-1
J gene: TRBJ1-6
clone size: -
CDR3 protein: ASSLGRVGNSPLH

V gene: TRBV18
J gene: TRBJ2-3
clone size: -
CDR3 protein: ASSRGQRGTDTQY

V gene: TRBV4-3
J gene: TRBJ2-3
clone size: -
CDR3 protein: ASSQGGTSVFTSTDTQY

V gene: TRBV5-1
J gene: TRBJ2-3
clone size: -
CDR3 protein: ASSLVGTRLRPTQY

V gene: TRBV10-2
J gene: TRBJ1-3
clone size: -
CDR3 protein: ASSEGGSSGNTIY

V gene: TRBV19
J gene: TRBJ2-4
clone size: once
CDR3 protein: ASSNRQLAKNIQY

V gene: TRBV5-1
J gene: TRBJ2-7
clone size: -
CDR3 protein: ASSEGRTGAYEQY

V gene: TRBV6-6
J gene: TRBJ1-3
clone size: -
CDR3 protein: ASSYTYYSGNTIY

V gene: TRBV5-1
J gene: TRBJ1-4
clone size: -
CDR3 protein: ASSFQGARDEKLF

V gene: TRBV18
J gene: TRBJ1-4
clone size: -
CDR3 protein: ASSWTDEKLF

V gene: TRBV19
J gene: TRBJ1-4
clone size: -
CDR3 protein: ASSMGRDEKLF

V gene: TRBV30
J gene: TRBJ1-2
clone size: -
CDR3 protein: ATRPRDRAVYT